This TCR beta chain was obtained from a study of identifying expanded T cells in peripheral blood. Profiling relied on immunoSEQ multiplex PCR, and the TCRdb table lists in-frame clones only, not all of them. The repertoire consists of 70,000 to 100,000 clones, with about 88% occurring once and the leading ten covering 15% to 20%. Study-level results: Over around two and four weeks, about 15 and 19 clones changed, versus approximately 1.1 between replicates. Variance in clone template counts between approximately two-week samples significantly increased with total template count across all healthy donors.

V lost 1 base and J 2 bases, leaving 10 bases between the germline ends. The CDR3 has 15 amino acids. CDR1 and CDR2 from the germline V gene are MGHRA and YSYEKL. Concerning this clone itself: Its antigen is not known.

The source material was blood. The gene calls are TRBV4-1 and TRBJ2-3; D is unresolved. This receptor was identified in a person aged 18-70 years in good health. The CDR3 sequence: CASSQGGFYTDTQYF. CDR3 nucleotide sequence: TGCGCCAGCAGCCAAGGGGGATTTTACACAGATACGCAGTATTTT.